Listed below are T cell receptor beta chains from one sample, sequenced in a study of identical twins. TCRdb re-analysed the 5' RACE reads in MiXCR, keeping a single row per CDR3 protein. The sample lists approximately 890,000 distinct CDR3 sequences, about 12% occurring once. These same data were also listed under a study on yellow fever vaccine responses in identical twins.

The sample consisted of PBMCs. These receptor sequences come from a woman aged 18-29 years in good health. CDR3s include the opening cysteine and the closing phenylalanine or tryptophan. Each record gives: V gene, clone size, J gene, D gene, CDR3 DNA, CDR3 protein. D genes are given only for firm matches. Rows may omit the clone size; those that give it use once, few, many or a size class.

V gene: TRBV25-1
clone size: NA
J gene: TRBJ1-1
D gene: NA
CDR3 DNA: TGTGCCAGCAGAGCAATCACTGAAGCTTTCTTT
CDR3 protein: CASRAITEAFF

V gene: TRBV9
clone size: NA
J gene: TRBJ2-5
D gene: NA
CDR3 DNA: TGTGCCAGCAGCGTAAACCTAGCGACTATCCAAGAGACCCAGTACTTC
CDR3 protein: CASSVNLATIQETQYF

V gene: TRBV5-1
clone size: NA
J gene: TRBJ2-2
D gene: TRBD2
CDR3 DNA: TGCGCCAGCAGCTTGTCGTCCTTACTAGCGTCGAAAACCGGGGAGCTGTTTTTT
CDR3 protein: CASSLSSLLASKTGELFF

V gene: TRBV12-5
clone size: few
J gene: TRBJ2-1
D gene: TRBD2
CDR3 DNA: TGTGCTAGTGGTACAGGACTAGCGGGCGCTAGCTCCTACAATGAGCAGTTCTTC
CDR3 protein: CASGTGLAGASSYNEQFF

V gene: TRBV29-1
clone size: NA
J gene: TRBJ2-1
D gene: TRBD1
CDR3 DNA: TGCAGCGTTGAAGAGGGGTTCAGGGGGATGATGAACAATGAGCAGTTCTTC
CDR3 protein: CSVEEGFRGMMNNEQFF

V gene: TRBV24-1
clone size: many
J gene: TRBJ2-1
D gene: NA
CDR3 DNA: TGTGCCACCAGTGATAGCGCATGGCCCTACAATGAGCAGTTCTTC
CDR3 protein: CATSDSAWPYNEQFF

V gene: TRBV5-1
clone size: few
J gene: TRBJ2-3
D gene: TRBD2
CDR3 DNA: TGCGCCAGCAGCGGAGCCGGGACTAGGATAGATACGCAGTATTTT
CDR3 protein: CASSGAGTRIDTQYF

V gene: TRBV6-4
clone size: NA
J gene: TRBJ2-1
D gene: NA
CDR3 DNA: TGTGCCAGCAGCCCGGGGACTGCCGGAAATGAGCAGTTCTTC
CDR3 protein: CASSPGTAGNEQFF

V gene: TRBV5-1
clone size: few
J gene: TRBJ2-7
D gene: TRBD2
CDR3 DNA: TGCGCCAGCAGCTTGTTGGGGGGGAATATTTACGAGCAGTACTTC
CDR3 protein: CASSLLGGNIYEQYF

V gene: TRBV6-1
clone size: few
J gene: TRBJ2-7
D gene: NA
CDR3 DNA: TGTGCCAGCAGTGAAGCACGAACGGGAGTAACCCTCTACGGGGAGCAGTACTTC
CDR3 protein: CASSEARTGVTLYGEQYF

V gene: TRBV6-1
clone size: few
J gene: TRBJ2-3
D gene: TRBD1
CDR3 DNA: TGTGCCAGCAGACGAGACAGGGAGACAGATACGCAGTATTTT
CDR3 protein: CASRRDRETDTQYF

V gene: TRBV4-2
clone size: NA
J gene: TRBJ2-2
D gene: TRBD2
CDR3 DNA: TGTGCCAGCAGCCAAGATGTTAGCGGGGTTTCCGGGGAGCTGTTTTTT
CDR3 protein: CASSQDVSGVSGELFF

V gene: TRBV6-1
clone size: NA
J gene: TRBJ2-5
D gene: TRBD2
CDR3 DNA: TGTGCCAGCAGTGTAACTAGCGGGGGGTGGTACCAAGAGACCCAGTACTTC
CDR3 protein: CASSVTSGGWYQETQYF

V gene: TRBV20-1
clone size: NA
J gene: TRBJ2-5
D gene: TRBD1
CDR3 DNA: TGCAGTGCGATCCTACCAGGGGGCCAAGAGACCCAGTACTTC
CDR3 protein: CSAILPGGQETQYF

V gene: TRBV6-1
clone size: many
J gene: TRBJ2-3
D gene: NA
CDR3 DNA: TGTGCCAGCAGGGAGGACCCTGGCACAGATACGCAGTATTTT
CDR3 protein: CASREDPGTDTQYF

V gene: TRBV28
clone size: NA
J gene: TRBJ2-1
D gene: TRBD2
CDR3 DNA: TGTGCCAGCAGTGGTGATAGCGGGAACTACAATGAGCAGTTCTTC
CDR3 protein: CASSGDSGNYNEQFF

V gene: TRBV12-3/TRBV12-4
clone size: few
J gene: TRBJ2-1
D gene: TRBD2
CDR3 DNA: TGTGCCAGCAGCGAGCGGGGGCTTTCCTACAATGAGCAGTTCTTC
CDR3 protein: CASSERGLSYNEQFF

V gene: TRBV3-1
clone size: NA
J gene: TRBJ2-5
D gene: TRBD2
CDR3 DNA: TGTGCCAGCAGCCCTTTAGCGGGAAAAGAGACCCAGTACTTC
CDR3 protein: CASSPLAGKETQYF

V gene: TRBV5-6
clone size: few
J gene: TRBJ1-6
D gene: TRBD1
CDR3 DNA: TGTGCCAGCAGCTTTGGCAGGGGGCATTCACCCCTCCACTTT
CDR3 protein: CASSFGRGHSPLHF

V gene: TRBV5-1
clone size: NA
J gene: TRBJ2-3
D gene: TRBD1
CDR3 DNA: TGCGCCAGCAGCTTGTCCGGGACAGGGGCCACAGATACGCAGTATTTT
CDR3 protein: CASSLSGTGATDTQYF

V gene: TRBV15
clone size: NA
J gene: TRBJ2-1
D gene: TRBD2
CDR3 DNA: TGTGCCACCAGCAGAAGCCCGACTAGCGGGGACAATGAGCAGTTCTTC
CDR3 protein: CATSRSPTSGDNEQFF

V gene: TRBV12-3/TRBV12-4
clone size: NA
J gene: TRBJ2-7
D gene: NA
CDR3 DNA: TGTGCCAGCAGGGCACAGGGAAAGCAGTACTTC
CDR3 protein: CASRAQGKQYF

V gene: TRBV5-1
clone size: many
J gene: TRBJ1-2
D gene: NA
CDR3 DNA: TGCGCCAGCAGCTTCTCACAAGCACTATATGGCTACACCTTC
CDR3 protein: CASSFSQALYGYTF

V gene: TRBV2
clone size: few
J gene: TRBJ2-2
D gene: NA
CDR3 DNA: TGTGCCACCGCGACGGGAGTTACCGGGGAGCTGTTTTTT
CDR3 protein: CATATGVTGELFF

V gene: TRBV3-1
clone size: NA
J gene: TRBJ2-7
D gene: TRBD1
CDR3 DNA: TGTGCCAGCAGCCCCCACGACAGGGGATCCTACGAGCAGTACTTC
CDR3 protein: CASSPHDRGSYEQYF

V gene: TRBV2
clone size: few
J gene: TRBJ2-1
D gene: NA
CDR3 DNA: TGTGCCAGCAAGTATGAATACAATGAGCAGTTCTTC
CDR3 protein: CASKYEYNEQFF

V gene: TRBV4-1
clone size: many
J gene: TRBJ1-4
D gene: NA
CDR3 DNA: TGCGCCAGCAGCCAAGACCCAAGGAATGAAAAACTGTTTTTT
CDR3 protein: CASSQDPRNEKLFF

V gene: TRBV28
clone size: few
J gene: TRBJ2-7
D gene: NA
CDR3 DNA: TGTGCCAGCAGTTTACAAAGATACCTATCCTACGAGCAGTACTTC
CDR3 protein: CASSLQRYLSYEQYF

V gene: TRBV12-3/TRBV12-4
clone size: NA
J gene: TRBJ2-1
D gene: TRBD2
CDR3 DNA: TGTGCCAGCAGCTTCCTTACCACCCCGCTAGCGGGAGGGCCAAGGGGAGAGCAGTTCTTC
CDR3 protein: CASSFLTTPLAGGPRGEQFF

V gene: TRBV7-8
clone size: many
J gene: TRBJ2-6
D gene: NA
CDR3 DNA: TGTGCCAGCAGCTTACCTGGGGCCAACGTCCTGACTTTC
CDR3 protein: CASSLPGANVLTF

V gene: TRBV6-1
clone size: NA
J gene: TRBJ2-7
D gene: NA
CDR3 DNA: TGTGCCACCTACAGGGTGAGAGGCTACGAGCAGTACTTC
CDR3 protein: CATYRVRGYEQYF

V gene: TRBV10-3
clone size: NA
J gene: TRBJ2-7
D gene: NA
CDR3 DNA: TGTGCCATCAGTGAGGCCCCGGGAGAGACCTACGAGCAGTACTTC
CDR3 protein: CAISEAPGETYEQYF

V gene: TRBV24-1
clone size: many
J gene: TRBJ1-3
D gene: NA
CDR3 DNA: TGTGCCACCAGTGATTCAGCAGCGGGGGGAAACACCATATATTTT
CDR3 protein: CATSDSAAGGNTIYF

V gene: TRBV5-4
clone size: few
J gene: TRBJ2-2
D gene: NA
CDR3 DNA: TGTGCCAGCAGCTTGCGGGCAGCGGTCACCGGGGAGCTGTTTTTT
CDR3 protein: CASSLRAAVTGELFF

V gene: TRBV14
clone size: NA
J gene: TRBJ2-7
D gene: TRBD2
CDR3 DNA: TGTGCCAGCAGCCCCTGGACTAGCGGGAGGAGCTCCTACGAGCAGTACTTC
CDR3 protein: CASSPWTSGRSSYEQYF

V gene: TRBV12-5
clone size: NA
J gene: TRBJ2-5
D gene: TRBD1
CDR3 DNA: TGTGCTAGTGGGCTAAAGCAGGGGGCCGGGGAGACCCAGTACTTC
CDR3 protein: CASGLKQGAGETQYF

V gene: TRBV10-3
clone size: few
J gene: TRBJ2-1
D gene: NA
CDR3 DNA: TGTGCCATCAGTGCAGGACAGAAGTACAATGAGCAGTTCTTC
CDR3 protein: CAISAGQKYNEQFF

V gene: TRBV18
clone size: NA
J gene: TRBJ2-1
D gene: NA
CDR3 DNA: TGTGCCAGCTCACCACCGACGGAATTTGAGCAGTTCTTC
CDR3 protein: CASSPPTEFEQFF

V gene: TRBV10-3
clone size: NA
J gene: TRBJ2-5
D gene: NA
CDR3 DNA: TGTGCCATCAGTGAACAGGGAATGGGAGAGACCCAGTACTTC
CDR3 protein: CAISEQGMGETQYF

V gene: TRBV6-2/TRBV6-3
clone size: few
J gene: TRBJ2-1
D gene: TRBD2
CDR3 DNA: TGTGCCAGCAGGGGGAGAGGGGGACTAGGTATTAGTGAGCAGTTCTTC
CDR3 protein: CASRGRGGLGISEQFF

V gene: TRBV24-1
clone size: NA
J gene: TRBJ2-2
D gene: TRBD2
CDR3 DNA: TGTGCCACCAGTGATAGTGTCCCTAGCGGGAGTGTCGCCGGGGAGCTGTTTTTT
CDR3 protein: CATSDSVPSGSVAGELFF

V gene: TRBV4-2
clone size: few
J gene: TRBJ2-7
D gene: NA
CDR3 DNA: TGTGCCAGCAGCCATGAGCGGCTTGGATACGAGCAGTACTTC
CDR3 protein: CASSHERLGYEQYF

V gene: TRBV12-3/TRBV12-4
clone size: NA
J gene: TRBJ2-2
D gene: TRBD1
CDR3 DNA: TGTGCCAGCAGAAGGACAGGGTTCGCCGGGGAGCTGTTTTTT
CDR3 protein: CASRRTGFAGELFF

V gene: TRBV12-3/TRBV12-4
clone size: few
J gene: TRBJ1-5
D gene: NA
CDR3 DNA: TGTGCCAGCAGTTCCGGGGATGGGCGGATCAATCAGCCCCAGCATTTT
CDR3 protein: CASSSGDGRINQPQHF

V gene: TRBV5-1
clone size: NA
J gene: TRBJ1-1
D gene: NA
CDR3 DNA: TGCGCCAGCACCCCCTTCCCCAGGGACGGTGAAGCTTTCTTT
CDR3 protein: CASTPFPRDGEAFF

V gene: TRBV12-3/TRBV12-4
clone size: few
J gene: TRBJ1-2
D gene: NA
CDR3 DNA: TGTGCCAGCAGCCAACAGGGTAGCGGCTATGGCTACACCTTC
CDR3 protein: CASSQQGSGYGYTF